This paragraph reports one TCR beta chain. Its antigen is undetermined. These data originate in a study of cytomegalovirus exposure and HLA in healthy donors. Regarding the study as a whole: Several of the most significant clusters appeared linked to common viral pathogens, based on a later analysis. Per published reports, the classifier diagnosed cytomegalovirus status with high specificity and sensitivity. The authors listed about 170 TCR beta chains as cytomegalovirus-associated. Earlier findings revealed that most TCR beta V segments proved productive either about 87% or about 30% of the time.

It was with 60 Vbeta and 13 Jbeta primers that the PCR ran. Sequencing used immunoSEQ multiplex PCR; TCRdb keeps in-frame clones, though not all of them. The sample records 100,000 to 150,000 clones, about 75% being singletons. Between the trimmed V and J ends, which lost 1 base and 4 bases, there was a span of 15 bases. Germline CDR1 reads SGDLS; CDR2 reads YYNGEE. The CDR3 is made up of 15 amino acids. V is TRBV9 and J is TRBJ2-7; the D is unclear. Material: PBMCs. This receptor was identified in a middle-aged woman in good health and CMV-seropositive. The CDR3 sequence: CASSVSQDSAYEQYF. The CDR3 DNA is TGTGCCAGCAGCGTAAGCCAAGACTCAGCTTACGAGCAGTACTTC.